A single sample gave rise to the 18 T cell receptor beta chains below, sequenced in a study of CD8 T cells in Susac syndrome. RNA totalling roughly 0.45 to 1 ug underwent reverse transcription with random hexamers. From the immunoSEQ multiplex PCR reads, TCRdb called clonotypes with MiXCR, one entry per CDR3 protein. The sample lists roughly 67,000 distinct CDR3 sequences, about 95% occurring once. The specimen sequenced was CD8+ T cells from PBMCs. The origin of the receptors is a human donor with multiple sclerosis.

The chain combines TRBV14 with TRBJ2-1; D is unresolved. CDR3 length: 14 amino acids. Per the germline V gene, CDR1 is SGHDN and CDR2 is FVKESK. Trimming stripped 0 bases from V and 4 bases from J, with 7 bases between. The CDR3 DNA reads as TGTGCCAGCAGCCAAGATTTAAGTTACAATGAGCAGTTCTTC. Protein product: CASSQDLSYNEQFF.

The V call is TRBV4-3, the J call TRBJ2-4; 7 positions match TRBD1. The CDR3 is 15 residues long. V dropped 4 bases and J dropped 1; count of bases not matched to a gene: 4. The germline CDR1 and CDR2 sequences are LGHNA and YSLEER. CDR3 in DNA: TGCGCCAGCAGCCGAACAGGGGACGCCAAAAACATTCAGTACTTC. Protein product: CASSRTGDAKNIQYF.

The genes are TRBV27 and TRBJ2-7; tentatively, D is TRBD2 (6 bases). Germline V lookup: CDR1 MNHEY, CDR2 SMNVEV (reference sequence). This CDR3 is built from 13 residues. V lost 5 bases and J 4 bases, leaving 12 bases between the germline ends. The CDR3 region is CASSPGTFYEQYF. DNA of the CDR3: TGTGCCAGCAGTCCTGGGACTTTTTACGAGCAGTACTTC.

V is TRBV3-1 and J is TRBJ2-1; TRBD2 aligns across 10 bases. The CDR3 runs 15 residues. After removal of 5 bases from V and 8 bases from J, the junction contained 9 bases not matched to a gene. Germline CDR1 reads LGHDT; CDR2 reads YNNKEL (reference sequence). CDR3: CASSGASGGRDEQFF. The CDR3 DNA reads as TGTGCCAGCAGCGGGGCTAGCGGGGGCCGCGATGAGCAGTTCTTC.

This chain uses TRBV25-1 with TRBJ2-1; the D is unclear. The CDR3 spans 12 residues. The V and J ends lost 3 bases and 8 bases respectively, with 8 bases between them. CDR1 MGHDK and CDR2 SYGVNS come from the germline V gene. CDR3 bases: TGTGCCAGCAGTGATGCTTTGGATGAGCAGTTCTTC. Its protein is CASSDALDEQFF.

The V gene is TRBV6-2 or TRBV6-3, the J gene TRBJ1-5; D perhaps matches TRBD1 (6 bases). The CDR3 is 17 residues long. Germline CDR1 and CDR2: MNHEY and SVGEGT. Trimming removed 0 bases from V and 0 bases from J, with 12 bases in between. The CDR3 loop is CASSYSTGLYSNQPQHF. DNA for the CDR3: TGTGCCAGCAGTTACTCGACAGGACTTTATAGCAATCAGCCCCAGCATTTT.

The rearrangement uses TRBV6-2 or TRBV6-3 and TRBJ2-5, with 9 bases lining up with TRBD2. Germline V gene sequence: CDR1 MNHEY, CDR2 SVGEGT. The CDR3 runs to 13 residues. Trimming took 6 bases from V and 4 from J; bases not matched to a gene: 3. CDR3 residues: CASSPGLAETQYF. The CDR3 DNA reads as TGTGCCAGCAGCCCGGGACTAGCAGAGACCCAGTACTTC.

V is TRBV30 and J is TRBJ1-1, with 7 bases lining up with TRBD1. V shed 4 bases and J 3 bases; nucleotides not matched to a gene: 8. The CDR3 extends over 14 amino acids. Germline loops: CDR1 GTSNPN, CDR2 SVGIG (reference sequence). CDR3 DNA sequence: TGTGCCTGGACCCAGACAGGGAGCGACACTGAAGCTTTCTTT. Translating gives CAWTQTGSDTEAFF.

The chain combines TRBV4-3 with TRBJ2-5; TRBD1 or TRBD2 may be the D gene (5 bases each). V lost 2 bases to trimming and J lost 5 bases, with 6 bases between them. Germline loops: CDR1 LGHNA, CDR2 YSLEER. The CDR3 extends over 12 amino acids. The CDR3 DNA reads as TGCGCCAGCAGCCAATGGGGGGAGACCCAGTACTTC. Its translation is CASSQWGETQYF.

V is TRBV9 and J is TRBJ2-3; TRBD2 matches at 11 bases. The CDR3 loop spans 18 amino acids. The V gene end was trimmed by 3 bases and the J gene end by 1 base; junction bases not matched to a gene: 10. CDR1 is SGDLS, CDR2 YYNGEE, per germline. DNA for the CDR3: TGTGCCAGCAGCGCACGGTGGCTAGCGGGAGGTCGCACAGATACGCAGTATTTT. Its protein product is CASSARWLAGGRTDTQYF.

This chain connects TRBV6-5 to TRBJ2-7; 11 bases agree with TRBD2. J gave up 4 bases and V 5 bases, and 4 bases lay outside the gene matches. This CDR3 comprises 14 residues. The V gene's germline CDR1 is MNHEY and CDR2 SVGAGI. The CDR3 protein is CASSQGLAVYEQYF. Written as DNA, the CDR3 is TGTGCCAGCAGTCAGGGACTAGCGGTATACGAGCAGTACTTC.

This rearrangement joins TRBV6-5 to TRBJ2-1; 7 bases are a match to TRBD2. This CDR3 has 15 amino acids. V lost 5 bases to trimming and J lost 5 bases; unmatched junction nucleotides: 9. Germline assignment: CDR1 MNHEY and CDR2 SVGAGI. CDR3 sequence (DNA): TGTGCCAGCAGTCGAGCGGGAAACCCTCACAATGAGCAGTTCTTC. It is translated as CASSRAGNPHNEQFF.

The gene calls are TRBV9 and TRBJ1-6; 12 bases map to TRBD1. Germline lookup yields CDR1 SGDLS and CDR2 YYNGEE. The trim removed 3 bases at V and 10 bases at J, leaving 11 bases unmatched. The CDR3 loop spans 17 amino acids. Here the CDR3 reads CASSAPPGQGAGSPLHF. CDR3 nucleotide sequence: TGTGCCAGCAGCGCCCCCCCGGGACAGGGGGCTGGATCACCCCTCCACTTT.

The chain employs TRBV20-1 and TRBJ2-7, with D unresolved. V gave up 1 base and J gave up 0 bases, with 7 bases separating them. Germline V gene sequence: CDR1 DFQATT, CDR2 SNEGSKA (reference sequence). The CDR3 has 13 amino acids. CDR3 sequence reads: CSARAGGSYEQYF. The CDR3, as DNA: TGCAGTGCTAGAGCGGGCGGCTCCTACGAGCAGTACTTC.

The CDR3 region is CASSLGRPDTQYF. CDR3 sequence (DNA): TGTGCCAGCAGTTTAGGTCGGCCAGATACGCAGTATTTT. V gene TRBV12-3 or TRBV12-4 combines with J gene TRBJ2-3, with D uncertain. The CDR3 contains 13 residues. Between the trimmed V and J ends, which lost 1 base and 4 bases, there was a span of 6 bases.

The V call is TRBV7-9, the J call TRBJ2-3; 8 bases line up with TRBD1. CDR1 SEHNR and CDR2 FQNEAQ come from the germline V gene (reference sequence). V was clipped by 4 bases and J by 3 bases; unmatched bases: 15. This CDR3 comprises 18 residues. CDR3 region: CASSSTPGAGGLTDTQYF. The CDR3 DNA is TGTGCCAGCAGCTCAACTCCCGGAGCAGGGGGCCTGACAGATACGCAGTATTTT. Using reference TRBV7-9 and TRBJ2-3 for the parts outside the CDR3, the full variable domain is DTGVSQNPRHKITKRGQNVTFRCDPISEHNRLYWYRQTLGQGPEFLTYFQNEAQLEKSRLLSDRFSAERPKGSFSTLEIQRTEQGDSAMYLCASSSTPGAGGLTDTQYFGPGTRLTVL.

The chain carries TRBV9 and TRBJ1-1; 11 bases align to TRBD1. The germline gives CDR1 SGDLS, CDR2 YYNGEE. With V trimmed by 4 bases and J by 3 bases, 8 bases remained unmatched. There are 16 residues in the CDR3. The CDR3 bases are TGTGCCAGCAGCCTTAAGCCGGGACAGGGGGACACTGAAGCTTTCTTT. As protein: CASSLKPGQGDTEAFF.

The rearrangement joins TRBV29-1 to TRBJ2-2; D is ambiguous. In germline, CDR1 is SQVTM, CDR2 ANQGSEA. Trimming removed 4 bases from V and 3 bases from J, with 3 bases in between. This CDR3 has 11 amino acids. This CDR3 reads CSVADTGELFF. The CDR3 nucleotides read TGCAGCGTTGCCGACACCGGGGAGCTGTTTTTT.